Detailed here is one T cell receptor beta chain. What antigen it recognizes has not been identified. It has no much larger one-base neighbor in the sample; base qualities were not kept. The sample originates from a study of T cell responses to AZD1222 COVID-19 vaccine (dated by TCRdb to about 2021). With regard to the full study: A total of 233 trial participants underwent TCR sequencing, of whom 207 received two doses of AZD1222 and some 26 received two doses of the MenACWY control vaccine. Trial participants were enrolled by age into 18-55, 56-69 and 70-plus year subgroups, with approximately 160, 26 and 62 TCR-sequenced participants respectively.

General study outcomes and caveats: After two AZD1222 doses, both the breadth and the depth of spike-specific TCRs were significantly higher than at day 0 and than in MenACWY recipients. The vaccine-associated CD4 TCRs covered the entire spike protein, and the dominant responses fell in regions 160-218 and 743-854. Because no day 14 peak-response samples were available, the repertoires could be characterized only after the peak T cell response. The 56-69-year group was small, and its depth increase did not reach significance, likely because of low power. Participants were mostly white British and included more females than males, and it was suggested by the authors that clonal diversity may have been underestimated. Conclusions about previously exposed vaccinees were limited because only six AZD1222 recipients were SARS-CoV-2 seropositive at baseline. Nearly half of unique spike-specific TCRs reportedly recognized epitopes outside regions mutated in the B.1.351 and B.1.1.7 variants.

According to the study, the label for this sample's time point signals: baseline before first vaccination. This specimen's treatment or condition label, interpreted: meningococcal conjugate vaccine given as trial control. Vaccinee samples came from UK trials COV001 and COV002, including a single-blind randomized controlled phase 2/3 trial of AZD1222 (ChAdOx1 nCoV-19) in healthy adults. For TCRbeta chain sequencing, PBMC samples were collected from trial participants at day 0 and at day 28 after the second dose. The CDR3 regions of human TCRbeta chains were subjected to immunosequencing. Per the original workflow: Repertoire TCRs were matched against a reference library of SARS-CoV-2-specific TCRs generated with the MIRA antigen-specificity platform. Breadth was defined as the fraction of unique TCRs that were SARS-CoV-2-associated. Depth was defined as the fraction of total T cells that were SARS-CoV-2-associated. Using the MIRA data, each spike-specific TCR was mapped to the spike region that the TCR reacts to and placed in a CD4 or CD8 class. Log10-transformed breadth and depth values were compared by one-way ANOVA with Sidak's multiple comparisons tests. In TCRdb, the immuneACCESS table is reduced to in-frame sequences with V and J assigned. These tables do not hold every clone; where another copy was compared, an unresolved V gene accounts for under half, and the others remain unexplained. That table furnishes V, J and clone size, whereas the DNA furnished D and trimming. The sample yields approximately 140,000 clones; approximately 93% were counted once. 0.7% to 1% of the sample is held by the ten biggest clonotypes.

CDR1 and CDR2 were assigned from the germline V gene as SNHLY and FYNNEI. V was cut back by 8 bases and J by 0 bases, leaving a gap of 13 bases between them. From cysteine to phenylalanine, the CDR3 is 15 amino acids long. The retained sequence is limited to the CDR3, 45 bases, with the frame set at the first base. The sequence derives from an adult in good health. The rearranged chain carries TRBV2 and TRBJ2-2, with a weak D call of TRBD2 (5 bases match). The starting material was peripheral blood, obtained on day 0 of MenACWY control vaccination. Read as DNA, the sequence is TGTGCCAGCCGGGGAGCGCCCGCGAACACCGGGGAGCTGTTTTTT. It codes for CASRGAPANTGELFF.